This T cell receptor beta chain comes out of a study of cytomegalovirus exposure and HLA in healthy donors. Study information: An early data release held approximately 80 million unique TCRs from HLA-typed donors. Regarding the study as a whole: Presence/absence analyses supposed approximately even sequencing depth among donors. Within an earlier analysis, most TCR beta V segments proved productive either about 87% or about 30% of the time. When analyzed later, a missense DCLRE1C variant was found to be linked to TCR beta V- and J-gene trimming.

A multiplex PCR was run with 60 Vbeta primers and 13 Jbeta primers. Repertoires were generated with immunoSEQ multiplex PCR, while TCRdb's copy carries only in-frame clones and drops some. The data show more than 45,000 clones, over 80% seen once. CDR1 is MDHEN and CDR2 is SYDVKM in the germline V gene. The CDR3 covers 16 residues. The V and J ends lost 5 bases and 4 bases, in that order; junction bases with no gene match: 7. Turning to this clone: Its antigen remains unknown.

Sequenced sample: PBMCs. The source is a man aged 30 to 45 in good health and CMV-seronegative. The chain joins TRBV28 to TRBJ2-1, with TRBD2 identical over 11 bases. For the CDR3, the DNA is TGTGCCAGCAGTATCTTTAGCGGGGGGGGATACAATGAGCAGTTCTTC. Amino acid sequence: CASSIFSGGGYNEQFF.